What follows are 6 T cell receptor beta chains derived from one specimen sequenced in a study of siplizumab effects on memory and regulatory T cells. Sequencing was performed with immunoSEQ multiplex PCR; in TCRdb, only in-frame clones are kept and a portion is missing. The sample comprises roughly 68,000 clones, approximately 87% of which are singletons, and about 3.8% rests with the top ten. Sequenced material: memory CD4+ T cells sorted from blood. Source of these receptors: a human donor in good health.

A remark on this clone: This same CDR3 is encoded by further DNA sequences in the sample. V is TRBV27 and J is TRBJ2-7; tentatively, D is TRBD1 or TRBD2 (5 bases each). Between the trimmed V and J ends, which lost 2 bases and 1 base, there was a span of 18 bases. There are 17 residues in the CDR3. The germline CDR1 and CDR2 sequences are MNHEY and SMNVEV (reference sequence). The CDR3 sequence: CASSLGSGLFGSYEQYF. CDR3 bases: TGTGCCAGCAGTTTAGGGTCGGGGCTGTTCGGGTCCTACGAGCAGTACTTC.

This rearrangement joins TRBV19 to TRBJ1-1; 7 nucleotides match TRBD1. The junction had 5 bases not matched to a gene; V was cut back by 6 bases and J by 1 base. Germline values: CDR1 LNHDA, CDR2 SQIVND (reference sequence). This CDR3 is 14 amino acids long. The CDR3 DNA is TGTGCCAGTAGGCCAGACAGGGCGAACACTGAAGCTTTCTTT. This translates into CASRPDRANTEAFF.

This clone has a handful of counts. This sequence joins TRBV7-2 and TRBJ2-7; 8 bases align to TRBD2. The CDR3 has 14 amino acids. Germline CDR1 is SGHTA and CDR2 is FQGNSA. Trimming cost V 1 base and J 4 bases; bases outside gene matches: 3. CDR3 nucleotide sequence: TGTGCCAGCAGCTTAGGCGGGGGGTTTTACGAGCAGTACTTC. Translated, it gives CASSLGGGFYEQYF.

This clone was counted between two and nine times. The same CDR3 also results from other DNA sequences found in this sample. The rearrangement joins TRBV18 to TRBJ1-2; D is possibly TRBD1 (5 bases). The germline V gene has CDR1 KGHSH and CDR2 LQKENI. This CDR3 is built from 12 residues. Trimming took 2 bases from V and 10 from J, leaving 11 bases between them. CDR3 sequence (DNA): TGTGCCAGCTCACCATCTAGGGACGCCTACACCTTC. As protein: CASSPSRDAYTF.

The rearrangement joins TRBV11-2 to TRBJ1-3; D remains ambiguous. Germline CDR1 SGHAT, CDR2 FQNNGV. The CDR3 runs to 18 residues. V lost 0 bases, J lost 2 bases, and 17 bases lay in between. CDR3 amino acids: CASSLEGSSNGAGNTIYF. The CDR3 nucleotides are TGTGCCAGCAGCTTAGAAGGGTCCTCAAACGGAGCTGGAAACACCATATATTTT. The variable domain in full, completed from reference TRBV11-2 and TRBJ1-3, reads EAGVAQSPRYKIIEKRQSVAFWCNPISGHATLYWYQQILGQGPKLLIQFQNNGVVDDSQLPKDRFSAERLKGVDSTLKIQPAKLEDSAVYLCASSLEGSSNGAGNTIYFGEGSWLTVV.

V and J are TRBV29-1 and TRBJ1-1; TRBD1 is a possible D gene (5 bases). The CDR3 extends over 12 amino acids. V was cut by 8 bases and J by 0 bases, with 10 bases left in between. The germline V gene has CDR1 SQVTM and CDR2 ANQGSEA. CDR3 in amino acids: CSTGRLNTEAFF. The CDR3 DNA sequence: TGCAGCACGGGACGGCTGAACACTGAAGCTTTCTTT.